Included here is one T cell receptor (beta chain) sequence, with context. The record originates from a study of CD8 T cells in ankylosing spondylitis. The CDR3 is made up of 16 amino acids. With V trimmed by 3 bases and J by 8 bases, 6 bases remained unmatched. The germline V gene has CDR1 SGDLS and CDR2 YYNGEE. TCRdb re-called the 5' RACE reads with MiXCR, one entry per CDR3 protein. In the table there are some 30,000 distinct CDR3 sequences, 14% of which are singletons. Sequencing was performed on blood. The chain joins TRBV9 to TRBJ2-1, with TRBD2 matching over 15 bases. The receptor was derived from a male donor with ankylosing spondylitis or in good health (not recorded which). This chain's CDR3 is CASSAGLAGGTDEQFF. CDR3 sequence (DNA): TGTGCCAGCAGCGCGGGACTAGCGGGAGGTACGGATGAGCAGTTCTTC.